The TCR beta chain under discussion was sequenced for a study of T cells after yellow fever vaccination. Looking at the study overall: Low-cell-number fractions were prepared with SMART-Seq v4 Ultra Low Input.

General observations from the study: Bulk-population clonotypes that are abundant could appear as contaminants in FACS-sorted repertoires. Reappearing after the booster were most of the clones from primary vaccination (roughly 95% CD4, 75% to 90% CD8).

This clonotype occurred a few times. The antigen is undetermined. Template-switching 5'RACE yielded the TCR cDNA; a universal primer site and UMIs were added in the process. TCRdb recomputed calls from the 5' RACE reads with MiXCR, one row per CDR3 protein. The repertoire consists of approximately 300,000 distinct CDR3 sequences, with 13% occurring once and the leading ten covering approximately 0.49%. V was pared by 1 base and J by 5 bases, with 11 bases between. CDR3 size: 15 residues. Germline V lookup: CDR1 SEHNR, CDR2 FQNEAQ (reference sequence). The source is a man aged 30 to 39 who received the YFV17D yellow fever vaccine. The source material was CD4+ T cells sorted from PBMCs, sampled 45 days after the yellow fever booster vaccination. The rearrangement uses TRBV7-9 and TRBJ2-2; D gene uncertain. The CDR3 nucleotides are TGTGCCAGCAGCTTAGATGGGGAACCAACCGGGGAGCTGTTTTTT. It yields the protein CASSLDGEPTGELFF.